This entry lists 8 T cell receptor beta chains sequenced from one sample in a study of identical twins. From the 5' RACE reads, TCRdb called clonotypes with MiXCR, one entry per CDR3 protein. Among around 650,000 distinct CDR3 sequences, around 7.4% were seen once, and the ten largest hold roughly 1.5%. The same sample was also studied in work on yellow fever vaccine responses in identical twins.

The sequenced material came from PBMCs. The receptors stem from a woman aged 18-29 years in good health.

V usage is TRBV12-3 or TRBV12-4 and J usage is TRBJ2-1; 11 bases are a match to TRBD1. The CDR3 runs 18 residues. V lost 6 bases to trimming and J lost 0 bases; unmatched junction nucleotides: 10. CDR3 sequence reads: CASSRTGGFSSSYNEQFF. For the CDR3, the DNA is TGTGCCAGCAGCCGGACAGGGGGCTTCTCTAGCTCCTACAATGAGCAGTTCTTC.

The chain has TRBV20-1 and TRBJ2-5; D is ambiguous. This CDR3 spans 11 amino acids. Germline CDR1 and CDR2: DFQATT and SNEGSKA (reference sequence). The ends were cut back, 7 bases at V and 5 bases at J, with 11 bases in the middle. DNA for the CDR3: TGCAGTGTCAGAAAGGCGGAGACCCAGTACTTC. Translating gives CSVRKAETQYF.

This chain links TRBV28 with TRBJ2-7, with 9 bases identical to TRBD2. Germline CDR1 MDHEN, CDR2 SYDVKM. V lost 7 bases, J lost 7 bases, and 11 bases stayed unmatched. The CDR3 is 14 residues long. This CDR3 reads CASTSGLASSEQYF. CDR3 coding DNA: TGTGCCAGCACGTCGGGACTAGCTTCAAGTGAGCAGTACTTC.

This clonotype has a handful of counts. The chain links TRBV5-5 to TRBJ1-2; D remains unclear. This CDR3 comprises 14 residues. Germline V lookup: CDR1 SGHKS, CDR2 YYEKEE (reference sequence). Trimming took 4 bases from V and 4 from J, leaving 14 bases between them. CDR3 in amino acids: CASSIGLDLYGYTF. The CDR3 coding sequence is TGTGCCAGCAGCATAGGACTGGATCTCTATGGCTACACCTTC.

A few counts support this clonotype. The gene calls are TRBV3-1 and TRBJ2-3; 7 bases are a match to TRBD2. The CDR3 is 16 residues long. Germline lookup yields CDR1 LGHDT and CDR2 YNNKEL (reference sequence). V trimming: 3 bases; J trimming: 2 bases; junction bases outside the gene matches: 8. The CDR3 bases are TGTGCCAGCAGCCAGCGATGGACTAGACTCACAGATACGCAGTATTTT. Protein product: CASSQRWTRLTDTQYF.

This clonotype came up many times. The V call is TRBV5-5, the J call TRBJ2-7; a weak D match, TRBD1 (5 bases). V shed 2 bases and J shed 0 bases, with 15 bases lying between them. This CDR3 contains 16 residues. The germline V gene encodes CDR1 SGHKS and CDR2 YYEKEE (reference sequence). CDR3 sequence reads: CASSFEGRGNSYEQYF. Here the CDR3 DNA reads TGTGCCAGCAGCTTTGAAGGAAGGGGAAACTCCTACGAGCAGTACTTC.

The rearrangement links TRBV12-3 or TRBV12-4 to TRBJ2-3; no clear D gene. The CDR3 is 16 amino acids. Trimming left V 5 bases short and J 2 bases short, with 17 bases between. The CDR3 loop reads CASSPRALKPTDTQYF. The DNA of the CDR3 is TGTGCCAGCAGTCCACGGGCCCTAAAGCCCACAGATACGCAGTATTTT.

The chain is built from TRBV4-1 and TRBJ2-3; 11 nucleotides match TRBD2. The germline V gene has CDR1 MGHRA and CDR2 YSYEKL. The V and J ends lost 4 bases and 2 bases, in that order; junction bases with no gene match: 5. This CDR3 is built from 16 residues. The CDR3: CASSPTSGKFTDTQYF. The CDR3 DNA reads as TGCGCCAGCAGCCCGACTAGCGGGAAGTTCACAGATACGCAGTATTTT.